The 32 T cell receptor beta chains listed next were all sequenced from one sample in a study of blood T cell repertoires in COVID-19. Profiled with immunoSEQ multiplex PCR; TCRdb holds only in-frame clones, not every one. This sample has around 41,000 clones, with around 90% found just once. The source material was peripheral blood. These receptors were collected from a human donor in a cohort sampled during active COVID-19.

The chain has TRBV3-1 (or the pseudogene TRBV3-2) and TRBJ1-6; D might be TRBD1 (6 bases). Germline-derived CDR1 and CDR2 are LGHDT and YNNKEL (reference sequence). Between the trimmed V and J ends, which lost 0 bases and 7 bases, there was a span of 13 bases. The CDR3 covers 16 residues. The CDR3, as DNA: TGTGCCAGCAGCCAAGATCGCGGGGGCTGGAATTCACCCCTCCACTTT. Translation: CASSQDRGGWNSPLHF.

V and J are TRBV28 and TRBJ2-6; the D gene is possibly TRBD1 (5 bases). In germline, CDR1 is MDHEN, CDR2 SYDVKM. CDR3 length equals 15 residues. The V end was cut by 6 bases, the J end by 0 bases, with 9 bases between. CDR3 sequence reads: CASRNRLSGANVLTF. CDR3 nucleotide sequence: TGTGCCAGCAGGAACAGGCTCTCTGGGGCCAACGTCCTGACTTTC.

J is TRBJ2-7 and V is TRBV3-1 (or the pseudogene TRBV3-2); TRBD1 is a possible D gene (5 bases). V lost 2 bases to trimming and J lost 4 bases, with 15 bases between them. The CDR3 consists of 15 residues. Germline CDR1 LGHDT, CDR2 YNNKEL (reference sequence). The CDR3 nucleotides read TGTGCCAGCAGCCAAATGGCAACAGGCGTTTACGAGCAGTACTTC. Its protein is CASSQMATGVYEQYF.

The chain couples TRBV7-9 to TRBJ1-2, with 10 positions matching TRBD1. CDR1 is SEHNR and CDR2 is FQNEAQ in the germline V gene (reference sequence). This CDR3 contains 12 residues. V was pared by 8 bases and J by 7 bases, with 4 bases of the junction left unmatched. This CDR3 reads CASGTGDAGYTF. Written as DNA, the CDR3 is TGTGCCAGCGGGACAGGGGATGCTGGCTACACCTTC.

This clone has just one count. V and J are TRBV7-8 and TRBJ2-7; perhaps TRBD2 as D (5 bases). V was shortened by 1 base and J by 1 base, with 8 bases between the two germline ends. This CDR3 contains 14 residues. Germline CDR1 is SGHVS and CDR2 is FQNEAQ. This CDR3 is CASSLGGKSYEQYF. The CDR3 DNA is TGTGCCAGCAGCTTAGGAGGGAAATCCTACGAGCAGTACTTC.

This clone has only one observation. This chain joins TRBV28 and TRBJ2-7; weak D call: TRBD1 (6 bases). V was trimmed by 1 base and J by 5 bases, leaving 12 bases between them. Germline CDR1 is MDHEN and CDR2 is SYDVKM. There are 14 residues in the CDR3. The CDR3 coding sequence is TGTGCCAGCAGTTTATTAGTCAGGGGCCACGAGCAGTACTTC. It codes for CASSLLVRGHEQYF.

This clone has a handful of counts. The chain links TRBV2 to TRBJ1-2, with a tentative D call TRBD1 (6 bases). Trimming stripped 8 bases from V and 4 bases from J, with 8 bases between. The CDR3 is 11 residues long. Germline CDR1 is SNHLY and CDR2 is FYNNEI. The CDR3 sequence is CASGGSYGYTF. DNA of the CDR3: TGTGCCAGCGGGGGCAGCTATGGCTACACCTTC.

V is TRBV3-1 (or the pseudogene TRBV3-2) and J is TRBJ2-5; D might be TRBD2 (7 bases). The CDR3 is 14 residues long. Trimming took 4 bases from V and 5 from J, leaving 14 bases between them. Germline lookup yields CDR1 LGHDT and CDR2 YNNKEL (reference sequence). The CDR3: CASSLRGGEETQYF. CDR3 DNA: TGTGCCAGCAGCCTAAGGGGGGGGGAGGAGACCCAGTACTTC.

The genes are TRBV3-1 (or the pseudogene TRBV3-2) and TRBJ2-7, with 7 bases aligning to TRBD2. The CDR3 has 13 amino acids. The germline gives CDR1 LGHDT, CDR2 YNNKEL (reference sequence). V trimming: 3 bases; J trimming: 3 bases; junction bases outside the gene matches: 2. CDR3 sequence: CASSQGGYYEQYF. Written as DNA, the CDR3 is TGTGCCAGCAGCCAGGGGGGGTACTACGAGCAGTACTTC.

The CDR3 is CASSLSVNSPLHF. CDR3 sequence (DNA): TGTGCCAGCAGTCTCTCAGTGAATTCACCCCTCCACTTT. The chain joins TRBV28 to TRBJ1-6; D is uncertain. Germline V CDR1 and CDR2: MDHEN, SYDVKM. Trimming took 5 bases from V and 7 from J, leaving 9 bases between them. The length of the CDR3 is 13 residues. Using reference TRBV28 and TRBJ1-6 for the parts outside the CDR3, the full variable domain is DVKVTQSSRYLVKRTGEKVFLECVQDMDHENMFWYRQDPGLGLRLIYFSYDVKMKEKGDIPEGYSVSREKKERFSLILESASTNQTSMYLCASSLSVNSPLHFGNGTRLTVT.

This chain connects TRBV21-1 to TRBJ2-7; no check of the table's D call, TRBD2, against the DNA was made. TRBV21-1 represents a pseudogene. CDR3 length: 16 amino acids. CDR3 in DNA: TGTGCCAGCAGCGGGACTAGGGATCATAGCTCCTACGAGCAGTACTTC. It codes for CASSGTRDHSSYEQYF.

The rearrangement links TRBV27 to TRBJ2-7, with TRBD2 as a possible D gene (5 bases). The CDR3 is 13 amino acids. The germline V gene encodes CDR1 MNHEY and CDR2 SMNVEV (reference sequence). V was cut by 5 bases and J by 7 bases, with 15 bases left in between. The CDR3 DNA follows: TGTGCCAGCAGTCCGGATGAGGGTCGGGAGCAGTACTTC. The encoded protein is CASSPDEGREQYF.

The J gene is TRBJ2-1, the V gene TRBV19, with 13 nucleotides matching TRBD2. CDR3 length: 14 amino acids. Germline assignment: CDR1 LNHDA and CDR2 SQIVND (reference sequence). V trimming: 10 bases; J trimming: 9 bases; junction bases outside the gene matches: 9. The CDR3 sequence: CAKGLAGFCFEQFF. CDR3 sequence (DNA): TGTGCCAAGGGACTAGCGGGATTTTGTTTTGAGCAGTTCTTC.

The chain joins TRBV30 to TRBJ2-7, with a possible D match to TRBD2 (5 bases). CDR1 and CDR2 from the germline V gene are GTSNPN and SVGIG (reference sequence). V dropped 4 bases and J dropped 9 bases, with 16 bases sitting between them. The CDR3 totals 12 residues. The CDR3 spells CAWTQPGVAQYF. CDR3 DNA sequence: TGTGCCTGGACCCAGCCCGGGGTAGCGCAGTACTTC.

The chain uses TRBV5-6 and TRBJ1-2, with unresolved D. V lost 4 bases to trimming and J lost 3 bases, with 16 bases between them. From germline, CDR1 is SGHDT and CDR2 YYEEEE. The CDR3 spans 15 residues. CDR3 DNA: TGTGCCAGCAGCCCCGGGCGGGTCGCCTACTATGGCTACACCTTC. Protein product: CASSPGRVAYYGYTF.

The chain uses TRBV7-2 and TRBJ2-1; 9 bases fit TRBD1. Unmatched junction bases numbered 9, after V lost 5 bases and J lost 4 bases. The CDR3 spans 16 residues. The V gene's germline CDR1 is SGHTA and CDR2 FQGNSA. The CDR3 here is CASSKTGGKRYNEQFF. The DNA for the CDR3 is TGTGCCAGCAGCAAAACAGGGGGCAAGAGGTACAATGAGCAGTTCTTC.

J is TRBJ2-5 and V is TRBV6-2 or TRBV6-3; weak D call: TRBD2 (6 bases). The CDR3 runs 15 residues. Germline V lookup: CDR1 MNHEY, CDR2 SVGEGT. The V end lost 2 bases, the J end lost 2 bases, and 12 bases lay between the germline ends. The DNA for the CDR3 is TGTGCCAGCAGTTACGATAGCCGGGGGCAAGAGACCCAGTACTTC. Translation gives CASSYDSRGQETQYF.

J is TRBJ2-3 and V is TRBV27; possibly TRBD2 for D (6 bases). The ends were cut back, 2 bases at V and 10 bases at J, with 19 bases in the middle. The germline CDR1 and CDR2 sequences are MNHEY and SMNVEV (reference sequence). The CDR3 runs 15 residues. CDR3 residues: CASSLGWVSPGAQYF. CDR3 coding DNA: TGTGCCAGCAGTTTAGGGTGGGTCTCCCCGGGGGCGCAGTATTTT.

The chain joins TRBV28 to TRBJ1-6, with D tentatively TRBD1 (5 bases). The CDR3 totals 15 residues. Trimming removed 4 bases at V and 6 bases at J, with 13 bases between. Per the germline V gene, CDR1 is MDHEN and CDR2 is SYDVKM. CDR3 amino acids: CASSWDSNSNSPLHF. The CDR3 region has the DNA TGTGCCAGCAGTTGGGACTCAAACTCTAATTCACCCCTCCACTTT.

The chain joins TRBV7-9 to TRBJ2-7, with TRBD1 matching over 7 bases. There are 13 residues in the CDR3. Trimming cost V 5 bases and J 3 bases; bases outside gene matches: 4. Looked up from germline, CDR1 is SEHNR and CDR2 is FQNEAQ (reference sequence). CDR3 coding DNA: TGTGCCAGCAGCCCCAGGGGGTTCTACGAGCAGTACTTC. Amino acids: CASSPRGFYEQYF. The full variable domain, completed using reference TRBV7-9 and TRBJ2-7, is DTGVSQNPRHKITKRGQNVTFRCDPISEHNRLYWYRQTLGQGPEFLTYFQNEAQLEKSRLLSDRFSAERPKGSFSTLEIQRTEQGDSAMYLCASSPRGFYEQYFGPGTRLTVT.

The chain is built from TRBV25-1 and TRBJ1-4, with D possibly being TRBD1 (5 bases). CDR3 size: 13 residues. Germline V CDR1 and CDR2: MGHDK, SYGVNS. V shed 3 bases and J shed 11 bases, with 13 bases lying between them. CDR3 region: CASSDQGIGKLFF. The CDR3 region has the DNA TGTGCCAGCAGTGACCAGGGAATAGGGAAACTGTTTTTT.

The chain employs TRBV19 and TRBJ2-7; 12 positions agree with TRBD1. Germline CDR1 reads LNHDA; CDR2 reads SQIVND (reference sequence). The CDR3 runs 21 residues. With 5 bases clipped from V and 3 bases from J, the junction kept 23 bases outside the gene matches. In nucleotides, the CDR3 is TGTGCCAGTAGTTACCGGACTTTGACCGGGACAGGGGGCAACTCTGGCTACGAGCAGTACTTC. This codes for CASSYRTLTGTGGNSGYEQYF. The full variable domain, in which reference TRBV19 and TRBJ2-7 provide the parts outside the CDR3, is DGGITQSPKYLFRKEGQNVTLSCEQNLNHDAMYWYRQDPGQGLRLIYYSQIVNDFQKGDIAEGYSVSREKKESFPLTVTSAQKNPTAFYLCASSYRTLTGTGGNSGYEQYFGPGTRLTVT.

The rearrangement links TRBV5-1 to TRBJ2-3; D possibly corresponds to TRBD1 (6 bases). Germline lookup yields CDR1 SGHRS and CDR2 YFSETQ. CDR3 length: 15 residues. Deletions cut 0 bases from V and 2 bases from J, with 10 bases between. In DNA, the CDR3 is TGCGCCAGCAGCTTGGGGGGGCGGACCACAGATACGCAGTATTTT. It codes for CASSLGGRTTDTQYF.

The chain recombines TRBV7-9 with TRBJ1-2; the match to TRBD1 covers 8 bases. Germline V CDR1 and CDR2: SEHNR, FQNEAQ (reference sequence). The length of the CDR3 is 15 residues. Trimming took 5 bases from V and 4 from J; bases not matched to a gene: 9. The CDR3 loop reads CASSHVQQGGYGYTF. CDR3 coding DNA: TGTGCCAGCAGCCATGTACAACAGGGGGGCTATGGCTACACCTTC.

V usage is TRBV7-7 and J usage is TRBJ2-1, with D possibly being TRBD1 (5 bases). Trimming shortened V by 1 base and J by 6 bases, and 10 bases separated the two germline ends. The CDR3 totals 14 residues. Germline CDR1 and CDR2: SSHAT and FNYEAQ (reference sequence). This CDR3 is CASSLDGDSNEQFF. The DNA of the CDR3 is TGTGCCAGCAGCTTAGATGGTGACAGCAATGAGCAGTTCTTC.

This chain connects TRBV19 to TRBJ2-6; 7 nucleotides agree with TRBD1. The CDR3 covers 16 residues. Losses at the gene ends were 2 bases for V and 3 bases for J; bases not matched to a gene: 4. The germline V gene encodes CDR1 LNHDA and CDR2 SQIVND (reference sequence). CDR3 bases: TGTGCCAGTAGTATAACAGGGGCCCGTGGGGCCAACGTCCTGACTTTC. Its translation is CASSITGARGANVLTF.

The chain couples TRBV5-6 to TRBJ2-7, with 8 bases that match TRBD1. The CDR3 loop spans 14 amino acids. J lost 4 bases, V lost 5 bases, and 8 bases had no gene match. Germline values: CDR1 SGHDT, CDR2 YYEEEE. The CDR3 reads CASSSGQGSYEQYF. For the CDR3, the DNA is TGTGCCAGCAGTTCTGGACAGGGTTCTTACGAGCAGTACTTC.

This clone appeared a few times. The genes are TRBV6-6 and TRBJ1-2, with 9 bases identical to TRBD1. The CDR3 runs to 16 residues. Trimming removed 5 bases from V and 2 bases from J; junction bases left unmatched: 9. Germline assignment: CDR1 MNHNY and CDR2 SVGAGI (reference sequence). The DNA for the CDR3 is TGTGCCAGCAGTACCAGTCCCGGGACAGGGAACTATGGCTACACCTTC. Amino acids: CASSTSPGTGNYGYTF.

V usage is TRBV3-1 (or the pseudogene TRBV3-2) and J usage is TRBJ1-4; D is undetermined. Germline loops: CDR1 LGHDT, CDR2 YNNKEL (reference sequence). V was shortened by 1 base and J by 14 bases, with 8 bases between the two germline ends. The CDR3 spans 11 residues. The CDR3 loop reads CASSQGASLFF. CDR3 coding DNA: TGTGCCAGCAGCCAAGGGGCCTCTCTGTTTTTT.

The V call is TRBV5-1, the J call TRBJ2-7; TRBD2 might be the D (5 bases). Trimming left V 4 bases short and J 0 bases short, with 11 bases between. Per the germline V gene, CDR1 is SGHRS and CDR2 is YFSETQ. This CDR3 contains 14 residues. The DNA for the CDR3 is TGCGCCAGCAGCCCCGGACTGACCTCCTACGAGCAGTACTTC. Translating it yields CASSPGLTSYEQYF.

The chain joins TRBV28 to TRBJ1-2, with 11 nucleotides matching TRBD1. The CDR3 consists of 18 residues. V dropped 7 bases and J dropped 7; count of bases not matched to a gene: 20. Germline CDR1 and CDR2: MDHEN and SYDVKM. CDR3 protein: CASTTYGQGAPEGRGYTF. CDR3 in DNA: TGTGCCAGCACAACATACGGACAGGGGGCGCCGGAAGGACGTGGCTACACCTTC.

The V gene is TRBV10-2, the J gene TRBJ2-7, with 8 bases identical to TRBD1. V trimming: 2 bases; J trimming: 4 bases; junction bases outside the gene matches: 7. The CDR3 spans 15 residues. Germline lookup yields CDR1 WSHSY and CDR2 SAAADI. The CDR3 protein is CASSEVSGGAYEQYF. CDR3 bases: TGCGCCAGCAGTGAGGTCTCAGGGGGCGCTTACGAGCAGTACTTC.